The 21 T cell receptor beta chains in this list originate from one sample, sequenced in a study of blood T cell repertoires in COVID-19. Only in-frame clones appear in the TCRdb table, and some are missing; sequencing was by immunoSEQ multiplex PCR. The table includes fewer than 95,000 clones, 80% to 90% detected once. Sequenced input: peripheral blood. The receptors derive from a man aged 50-60 years with acute or convalescent COVID-19.

The V gene is TRBV19, the J gene TRBJ1-1; a possible D gene is TRBD1 (5 bases). Germline V lookup: CDR1 LNHDA, CDR2 SQIVND (reference sequence). This CDR3 has 14 amino acids. The V end lost 4 bases, the J end lost 5 bases, and 14 bases lay between the germline ends. Here the CDR3 DNA reads TGTGCCAGTAGTACCGCGGGGTGGGGGACTGAAGCTTTCTTT. Its translation is CASSTAGWGTEAFF.

The chain has TRBV5-1 and TRBJ1-6; D gene uncertain. The CDR3 length is 13 residues. Per germline, CDR1 SGHRS and CDR2 YFSETQ. Trimming took 4 bases from V and 11 from J, leaving 13 bases between them. CDR3 bases: TGCGCCAGCAGCAAAGACCTCGAGGCACCCCTCCACTTT. Translating it yields CASSKDLEAPLHF. Filled out from reference TRBV5-1 and TRBJ1-6, the complete variable domain reads KAGVTQTPRYLIKTRGQQVTLSCSPISGHRSVSWYQQTPGQGLQFLFEYFSETQRNKGNFPGRFSGRQFSNSRSEMNVSTLELGDSALYLCASSKDLEAPLHFGNGTRLTVT.

This clone was observed a single time. The genes are TRBV7-7 and TRBJ2-7; a possible D gene is TRBD1 (7 bases). CDR1 SSHAT and CDR2 FNYEAQ come from the germline V gene (reference sequence). V was clipped by 1 base and J by 3 bases, with 28 bases between them. The CDR3 runs 20 residues. In nucleotides, the CDR3 is TGTGCCAGCAGCTTAGGGTTCGCAGGGGGGCCCATTCATAACTGCTACGAGCAGTACTTC. The encoded protein is CASSLGFAGGPIHNCYEQYF.

The chain employs TRBV5-1 and TRBJ2-3; no clear D gene. The V gene lost 0 bases and the J gene lost 5 bases, with 4 bases spanning the gap. Per germline, CDR1 SGHRS and CDR2 YFSETQ. There are 12 residues in the CDR3. The CDR3 nucleotides read TGCGCCAGCAGCTTGGCACAAGATACGCAGTATTTT. It codes for CASSLAQDTQYF.

CDR3 DNA sequence: TGTGCCAGCAGCTTAGGGGGTGAGGGCTCCTACGAGCAGTACGTC. Translating it yields CASSLGGEGSYEQYV. The V gene is TRBV7-8, the J gene TRBJ2-7; maybe TRBD2 (5 bases). V was clipped by 1 base and J by 0 bases, with 10 bases between them. The CDR3 is 15 amino acids. The germline gives CDR1 SGHVS, CDR2 FQNEAQ.

The V gene is TRBV7-8, the J gene TRBJ1-5; 9 nucleotides align to TRBD1. J lost 2 bases, V lost 7 bases, and 12 bases had no gene match. The CDR3 is 17 amino acids. CDR1 and CDR2 (germline): SGHVS, FQNEAQ. For the CDR3, the DNA is TGTGCCAGCAATGGAGGGACAGGGTTTTATGGCAATCAGCCCCAGCATTTT. Its translation is CASNGGTGFYGNQPQHF.

The V gene is TRBV5-1, the J gene TRBJ1-2; no definite D call. Germline lookup yields CDR1 SGHRS and CDR2 YFSETQ. Deletions cut 3 bases from V and 5 bases from J, with 8 bases between. The CDR3 has 12 residues. The CDR3 DNA reads TGCGCCAGCAGCTCAACGGAGTATGGCTACACCTTC. This encodes CASSSTEYGYTF. The full variable domain, with the rest looked up from reference TRBV5-1 and TRBJ1-2, is KAGVTQTPRYLIKTRGQQVTLSCSPISGHRSVSWYQQTPGQGLQFLFEYFSETQRNKGNFPGRFSGRQFSNSRSEMNVSTLELGDSALYLCASSSTEYGYTFGSGTRLTVV.

The J gene is TRBJ1-2, the V gene TRBV6-1; TRBD1 aligns across 9 bases. The CDR3 is 14 amino acids. Losses at the gene ends were 3 bases for V and 4 bases for J; bases not matched to a gene: 3. Germline V gene sequence: CDR1 MNHNS, CDR2 SASEGT. The CDR3 spells CASSEETGGYGYTF. DNA for the CDR3: TGTGCCAGCAGTGAGGAGACAGGGGGCTATGGCTACACCTTC.

The CDR3 DNA reads TGCGCCAGCAGCTGGGGTGGGGACAGGGTGGACGAGCAGTACTTC. Translation gives CASSWGGDRVDEQYF. The V call is TRBV5-1, the J call TRBJ2-7; the match to TRBD1 covers 9 bases. The CDR3 covers 15 residues. Trimming took 3 bases from V and 5 from J; bases not matched to a gene: 9. CDR1 SGHRS and CDR2 YFSETQ come from the germline V gene.

This clone is medium-sized in the sample. The chain combines TRBV23-1 with TRBJ2-7; TRBD1 aligns across 7 bases. TRBV23-1 is recorded as an ORF, its role being uncertain. With V trimmed by 4 bases and J by 3 bases, 6 bases remained unmatched. The CDR3 sequence is 14 residues long. The CDR3 nucleotides are TGCGCCAGCAGTCGCAGCCGGGACAGCTACGAGCAGTACGTC. This sequence encodes CASSRSRDSYEQYV.

The chain combines TRBV6-5 with TRBJ1-5; 11 bases fit TRBD1. The V segment lost 8 bases and the J segment 6 bases; nucleotides outside the gene matches: 6. The CDR3 is 14 amino acids. The germline V gene has CDR1 MNHEY and CDR2 SVGAGI. In DNA, the CDR3 is TGTGCCAGCTATGGACAGGGGGCCGGTCAGCCCCAGCATTTT. Translating it yields CASYGQGAGQPQHF.

The table lists this clone with a count of one. The genes are TRBV29-1 and TRBJ1-1; 7 bases match TRBD1. V lost 7 bases to trimming and J lost 0 bases; unmatched junction nucleotides: 5. CDR1 and CDR2 (germline): SQVTM, ANQGSEA. This CDR3 contains 13 residues. In DNA form, the CDR3 reads TGCAGCGGAAACAGGGGAATGAACACTGAAGCTTTCTTT. Translated, it gives CSGNRGMNTEAFF.

The genes are TRBV6-5 and TRBJ1-4, with a tentative D call TRBD1 (5 bases). Germline-derived CDR1 and CDR2 are MNHEY and SVGAGI. The CDR3 runs to 15 residues. Between the trimmed V and J ends, which lost 6 bases and 0 bases, there was a span of 11 bases. CDR3 amino acids: CASRGRQSTNEKLFF. The CDR3 DNA reads as TGTGCCAGCAGAGGTAGACAGTCAACTAATGAAAAACTGTTTTTT.

The chain is built from TRBV27 and TRBJ2-3, with 9 positions matching TRBD2. J lost 2 bases, V lost 5 bases, and 8 bases had no gene match. This CDR3 is 16 amino acids long. Germline CDR1 MNHEY, CDR2 SMNVEV (reference sequence). The CDR3 loop is CASSKLAGALTDTQYF. In DNA, the CDR3 is TGTGCCAGCAGTAAGTTAGCGGGGGCGCTCACAGATACGCAGTATTTT.

This sequence joins TRBV5-1 and TRBJ2-2; 7 bases agree with TRBD1. CDR1 is SGHRS, CDR2 YFSETQ, per germline. The CDR3 totals 15 residues. Trimming cost V 4 bases and J 0 bases; bases outside gene matches: 3. The CDR3 reads CASSPDRANTGELFF. Here the CDR3 DNA reads TGCGCCAGCAGCCCTGACAGGGCGAACACCGGGGAGCTGTTTTTT.

The rearrangement links TRBV14 to TRBJ1-1; 7 nucleotides match TRBD1. Germline-derived CDR1 and CDR2 are SGHDN and FVKESK. The length of the CDR3 is 14 residues. Trimming took 4 bases from V and 1 from J; bases not matched to a gene: 3. Here the CDR3 reads CASSRQGGNTEAFF. CDR3 nucleotides: TGTGCCAGCAGCCGGCAGGGGGGGAACACTGAAGCTTTCTTT.

V is TRBV5-5 and J is TRBJ1-4, with D perhaps TRBD1 (5 bases). The CDR3 covers 14 residues. Germline V lookup: CDR1 SGHKS, CDR2 YYEKEE (reference sequence). The germline V and J ends were trimmed by 0 bases and 8 bases, with 11 bases remaining between them. CDR3 in amino acids: CASSLARGKEKLFF. CDR3 sequence (DNA): TGTGCCAGCAGCTTGGCCCGGGGGAAAGAAAAACTGTTTTTT. The full variable domain, with the rest looked up from reference TRBV5-5 and TRBJ1-4, is DAGVTQSPTHLIKTRGQQVTLRCSPISGHKSVSWYQQVLGQGPQFIFQYYEKEERGRGNFPDRFSARQFPNYSSELNVNALLLGDSALYLCASSLARGKEKLFFGSGTQLSVL.

The CDR3 is CASSSGLAGIQAEQFF. CDR3 in DNA: TGTGCCAGCAGCTCCGGACTAGCGGGGATTCAGGCTGAGCAGTTCTTC. The V and J genes are TRBV7-2 and TRBJ2-1; the match to TRBD2 covers 12 bases. V gave up 4 bases and J gave up 9 bases; unmatched junction bases: 10. Germline CDR1 and CDR2: SGHTA and FQGNSA. The CDR3 covers 16 residues.

The genes are TRBV6-2 or TRBV6-3 and TRBJ2-1; 10 bases match TRBD1. Germline V gene lookup returns CDR1 MNHEY and CDR2 SVGEGT. The CDR3 has 15 amino acids. Trimming at V came to 2 bases and at J to 7 bases, leaving 5 bases not matched to a gene. CDR3 bases: TGTGCCAGCAGTTACCACCGGACAGGGGGGAATGAGCAGTTCTTC. This sequence encodes CASSYHRTGGNEQFF.

V gene TRBV3-1 (or the pseudogene TRBV3-2) combines with J gene TRBJ2-1; 13 bases match TRBD2. From germline, CDR1 is LGHDT and CDR2 YNNKEL (reference sequence). Unmatched junction bases numbered 3, after V lost 6 bases and J lost 1 base. This CDR3 is 16 amino acids long. The CDR3 is CASRRTSGGSYNEQFF. Written as DNA, the CDR3 is TGTGCCAGCAGGAGGACTAGCGGGGGATCCTACAATGAGCAGTTCTTC.

The chain links TRBV9 to TRBJ1-6, with unresolved D. Trimming removed 5 bases at V and 10 bases at J, with 13 bases between. Germline CDR1 SGDLS, CDR2 YYNGEE. CDR3 length: 13 amino acids. CDR3 sequence (DNA): TGTGCCAGCAGTGAGGCGGCGGGGTCACCCCTCCACTTT. Translating it yields CASSEAAGSPLHF.